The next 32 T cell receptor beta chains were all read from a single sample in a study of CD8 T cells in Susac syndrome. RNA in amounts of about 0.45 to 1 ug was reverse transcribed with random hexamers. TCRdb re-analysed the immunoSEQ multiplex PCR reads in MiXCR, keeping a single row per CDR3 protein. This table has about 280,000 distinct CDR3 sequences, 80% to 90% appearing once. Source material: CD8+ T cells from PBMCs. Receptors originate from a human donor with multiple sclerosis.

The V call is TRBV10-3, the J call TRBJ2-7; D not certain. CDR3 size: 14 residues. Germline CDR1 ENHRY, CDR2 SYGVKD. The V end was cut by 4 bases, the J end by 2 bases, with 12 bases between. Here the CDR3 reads CAISGFGVPYEQYF. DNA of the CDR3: TGTGCCATCAGTGGCTTTGGGGTCCCCTACGAGCAGTACTTC.

The CDR3 DNA sequence: TGTGCCAGCAGCCCAGGGCGGAAACCTGCCTACAATGAGCAGTTCTTC. This codes for CASSPGRKPAYNEQFF. The chain couples TRBV7-9 to TRBJ2-1; TRBD1 might be the D (5 bases). Trimming removed 5 bases from V and 2 bases from J, with 16 bases in between. Germline CDR1 reads SEHNR; CDR2 reads FQNEAQ (reference sequence). The CDR3 contains 16 residues.

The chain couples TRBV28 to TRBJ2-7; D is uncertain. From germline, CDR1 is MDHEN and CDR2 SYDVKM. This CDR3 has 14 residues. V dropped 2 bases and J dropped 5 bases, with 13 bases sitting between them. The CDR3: CASSLPPAEHEQYF. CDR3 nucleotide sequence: TGTGCCAGCAGTTTACCCCCTGCGGAGCACGAGCAGTACTTC.

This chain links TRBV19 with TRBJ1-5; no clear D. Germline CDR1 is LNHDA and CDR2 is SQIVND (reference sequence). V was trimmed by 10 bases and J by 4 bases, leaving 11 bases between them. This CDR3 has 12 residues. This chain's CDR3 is CATKDGNQPQHF. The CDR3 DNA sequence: TGTGCCACTAAGGACGGGAATCAGCCCCAGCATTTT.

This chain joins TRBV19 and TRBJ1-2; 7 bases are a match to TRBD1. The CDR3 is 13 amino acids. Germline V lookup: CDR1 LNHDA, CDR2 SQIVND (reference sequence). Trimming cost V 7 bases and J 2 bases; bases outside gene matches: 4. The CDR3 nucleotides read TGTGCCAGTAATGGCAGGGGGAACTATGGCTACACCTTC. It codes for CASNGRGNYGYTF.

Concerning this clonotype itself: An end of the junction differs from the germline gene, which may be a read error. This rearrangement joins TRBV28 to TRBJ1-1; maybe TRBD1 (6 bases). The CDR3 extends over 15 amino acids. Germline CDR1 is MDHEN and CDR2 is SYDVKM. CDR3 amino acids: CASSQGRELKTEAFF. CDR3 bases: TGTGCCAGCAGCCAGGGGCGGGAGCTGAAAACTGAAGCTTTCTTT.

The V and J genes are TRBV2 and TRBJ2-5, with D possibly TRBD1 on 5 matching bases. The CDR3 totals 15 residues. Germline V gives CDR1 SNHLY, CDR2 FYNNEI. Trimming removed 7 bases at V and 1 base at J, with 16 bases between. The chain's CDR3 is CASTDRGSFQETQYF. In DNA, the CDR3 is TGTGCCAGCACTGATAGGGGCTCCTTCCAAGAGACCCAGTACTTC. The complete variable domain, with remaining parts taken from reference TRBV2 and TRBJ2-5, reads EPEVTQTPSHQVTQMGQEVILRCVPISNHLYFYWYRQILGQKVEFLVSFYNNEISEKSEIFDDQFSVERPDGSNFTLKIRSTKLEDSAMYFCASTDRGSFQETQYFGPGTRLLVL.

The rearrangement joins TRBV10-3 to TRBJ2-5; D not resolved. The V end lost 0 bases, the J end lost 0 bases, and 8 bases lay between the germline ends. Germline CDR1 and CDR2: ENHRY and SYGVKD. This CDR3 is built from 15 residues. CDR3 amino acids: CAISESSWYQETQYF. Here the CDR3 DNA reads TGTGCCATCAGTGAGTCGAGTTGGTACCAAGAGACCCAGTACTTC.

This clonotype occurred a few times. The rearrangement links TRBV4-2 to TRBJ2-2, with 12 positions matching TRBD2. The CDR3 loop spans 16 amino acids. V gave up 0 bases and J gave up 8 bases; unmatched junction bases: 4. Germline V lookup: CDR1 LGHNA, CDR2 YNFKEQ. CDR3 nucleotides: TGTGCCAGCAGCCAAGACGGACTAGCGGGACGAGGGGAGCTGTTTTTT. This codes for CASSQDGLAGRGELFF.

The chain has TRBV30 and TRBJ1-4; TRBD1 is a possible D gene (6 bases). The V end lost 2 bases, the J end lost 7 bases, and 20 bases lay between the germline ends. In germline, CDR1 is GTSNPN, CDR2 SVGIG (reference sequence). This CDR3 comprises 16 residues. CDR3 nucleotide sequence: TGTGCCTGGAGTTCCCCCCCCGGGGGGCGAATTGAAAAACTGTTTTTT. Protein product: CAWSSPPGGRIEKLFF. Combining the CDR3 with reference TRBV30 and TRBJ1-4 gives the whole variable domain SQTIHQWPATLVQPVGSPLSLECTVEGTSNPNLYWYRQAAGRGLQLLFYSVGIGQISSEVPQNLSASRPQDRQFILSSKKLLLSDSGFYLCAWSSPPGGRIEKLFFGSGTQLSVL.

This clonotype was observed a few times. Here the CDR3 reads CATGRNQPQHF. CDR3 DNA sequence: TGTGCCACCGGGAGGAATCAGCCCCAGCATTTT. The gene calls are TRBV27 and TRBJ1-5; unclear D gene. The CDR3 is 11 residues long. Germline-derived CDR1 and CDR2 are MNHEY and SMNVEV (reference sequence). V dropped 10 bases and J dropped 4 bases, with 8 bases sitting between them.

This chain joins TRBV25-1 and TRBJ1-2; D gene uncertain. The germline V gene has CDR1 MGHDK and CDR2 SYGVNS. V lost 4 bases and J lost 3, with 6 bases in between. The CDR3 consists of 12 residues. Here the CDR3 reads CASSAPHYGYTF. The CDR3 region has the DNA TGTGCCAGCAGTGCCCCCCACTATGGCTACACCTTC.

The CDR3, as DNA: TGTGCCAGCAGCTTAAGGGCCACATTGACTGGGGCCAACGTCCTGACTTTC. It specifies CASSLRATLTGANVLTF. This chain connects TRBV27 to TRBJ2-6; no clear D. The CDR3 runs 17 residues. The germline V gene encodes CDR1 MNHEY and CDR2 SMNVEV (reference sequence). The ends were cut back, 6 bases at V and 2 bases at J, with 17 bases in the middle. Full variable domain (rest looked up from reference TRBV27 and TRBJ2-6): EAQVTQNPRYLITVTGKKLTVTCSQNMNHEYMSWYRQDPGLGLRQIYYSMNVEVTDKGDVPEGYKVSRKEKRNFPLILESPSPNQTSLYFCASSLRATLTGANVLTFGAGSRLTVL.

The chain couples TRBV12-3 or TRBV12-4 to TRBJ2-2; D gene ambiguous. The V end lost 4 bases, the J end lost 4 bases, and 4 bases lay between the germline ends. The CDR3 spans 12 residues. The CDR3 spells CASSYFTGELFF. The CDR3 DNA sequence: TGTGCCAGCAGTTATTTCACCGGGGAGCTGTTTTTT.

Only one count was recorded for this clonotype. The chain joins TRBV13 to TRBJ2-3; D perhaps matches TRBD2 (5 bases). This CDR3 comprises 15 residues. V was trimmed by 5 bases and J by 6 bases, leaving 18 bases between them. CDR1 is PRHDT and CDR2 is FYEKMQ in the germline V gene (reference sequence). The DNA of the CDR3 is TGTGCCAGCAGCGGAGCGGAGAGGTTGGGCGATACGCAGTATTTT. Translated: CASSGAERLGDTQYF.

In DNA, the CDR3 is TGTGCCACCAGCGGGGGGCTAGCCCAGAACACCGGGGAGCTGTTTTTT. Amino acid sequence: CATSGGLAQNTGELFF. The chain recombines TRBV15 with TRBJ2-2; D tentatively reads TRBD1 or TRBD2 (6 bases each). V lost 5 bases and J 1 base, leaving 14 bases between the germline ends. The germline V gene encodes CDR1 LNHNV and CDR2 YYDKDF (reference sequence). This CDR3 region has 16 residues.

The CDR3 reads CASSPRPGTEAFF. The CDR3 nucleotides read TGTGCCAGCAGTCCTAGACCCGGCACTGAAGCTTTCTTT. The genes are TRBV6-5 and TRBJ1-1, with unresolved D. Germline V gene data show CDR1 as MNHEY and CDR2 as SVGAGI. V gave up 5 bases and J gave up 4 bases, with 11 bases separating them. The CDR3 is 13 amino acids.

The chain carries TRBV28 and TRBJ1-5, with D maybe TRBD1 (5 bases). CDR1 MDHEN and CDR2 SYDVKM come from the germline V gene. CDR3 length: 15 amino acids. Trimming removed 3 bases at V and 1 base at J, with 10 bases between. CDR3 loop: CASSFQGISNQPQHF. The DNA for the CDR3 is TGTGCCAGCAGTTTCCAGGGAATCAGCAATCAGCCCCAGCATTTT.

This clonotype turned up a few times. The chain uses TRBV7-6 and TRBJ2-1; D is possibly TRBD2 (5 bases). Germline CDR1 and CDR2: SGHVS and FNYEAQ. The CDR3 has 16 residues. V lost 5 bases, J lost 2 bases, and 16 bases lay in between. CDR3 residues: CASSPPRAETYNEQFF. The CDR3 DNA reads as TGTGCCAGCAGCCCCCCGCGGGCGGAGACCTACAATGAGCAGTTCTTC.

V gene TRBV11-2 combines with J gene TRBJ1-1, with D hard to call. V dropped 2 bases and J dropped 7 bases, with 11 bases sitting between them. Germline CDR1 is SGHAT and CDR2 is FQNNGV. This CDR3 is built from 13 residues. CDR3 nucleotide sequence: TGTGCCAGCAGCTTAACCCCGTCGGGTGAAGCTTTCTTT. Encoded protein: CASSLTPSGEAFF.

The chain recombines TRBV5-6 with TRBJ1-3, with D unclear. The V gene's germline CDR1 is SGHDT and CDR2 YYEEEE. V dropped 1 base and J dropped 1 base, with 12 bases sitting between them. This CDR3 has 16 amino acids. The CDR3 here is CASSLNGYRSGNTIYF. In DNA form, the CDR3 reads TGTGCCAGCAGCTTGAACGGGTATAGATCTGGAAACACCATATATTTT.

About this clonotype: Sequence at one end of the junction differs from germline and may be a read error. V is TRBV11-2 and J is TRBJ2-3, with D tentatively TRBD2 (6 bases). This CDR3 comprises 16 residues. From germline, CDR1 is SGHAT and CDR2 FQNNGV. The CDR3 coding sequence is TGTGCCAGCAGCCTAGACCCGGGGGTCGCCCCAGATACGCAGTATTTT. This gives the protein CASSLDPGVAPDTQYF.

The CDR3: CASSFYAGSGNEQFF. The CDR3 bases are TGTGCCAGCAGTTTTTATGCGGGATCAGGCAATGAGCAGTTCTTC. V gene TRBV13 combines with J gene TRBJ2-1; D perhaps matches TRBD2 (6 bases). The V end was cut by 6 bases, the J end by 6 bases, with 18 bases between. This CDR3 is 15 amino acids long. CDR1 and CDR2 from the germline V gene are PRHDT and FYEKMQ (reference sequence).

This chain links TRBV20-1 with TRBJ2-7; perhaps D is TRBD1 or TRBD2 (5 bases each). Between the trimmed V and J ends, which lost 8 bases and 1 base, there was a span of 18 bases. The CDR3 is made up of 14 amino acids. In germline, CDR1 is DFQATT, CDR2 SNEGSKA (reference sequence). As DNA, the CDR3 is TGCAGTATTTGGGGGTTGGAAACTTCCTACGAGCAGTACTTC. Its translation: CSIWGLETSYEQYF.

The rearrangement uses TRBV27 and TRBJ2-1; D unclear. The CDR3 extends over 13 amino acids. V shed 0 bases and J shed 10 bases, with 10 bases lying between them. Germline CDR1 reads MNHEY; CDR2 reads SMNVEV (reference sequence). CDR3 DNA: TGTGCCAGCAGTTTATCGGGGTACAGAGAGCAGTTCTTC. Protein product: CASSLSGYREQFF.

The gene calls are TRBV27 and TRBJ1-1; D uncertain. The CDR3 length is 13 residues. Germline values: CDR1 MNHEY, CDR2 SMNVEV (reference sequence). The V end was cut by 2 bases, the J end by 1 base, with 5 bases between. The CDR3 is CASSLDKNTEAFF. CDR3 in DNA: TGTGCCAGCAGTTTAGACAAGAACACTGAAGCTTTCTTT.

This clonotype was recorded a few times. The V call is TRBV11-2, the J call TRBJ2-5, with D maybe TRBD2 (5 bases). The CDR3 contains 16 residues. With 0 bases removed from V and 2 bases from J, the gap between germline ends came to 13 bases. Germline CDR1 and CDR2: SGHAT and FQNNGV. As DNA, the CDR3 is TGTGCCAGCAGCTTAGACCTTTGGACTGTACAAGAGACCCAGTACTTC. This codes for CASSLDLWTVQETQYF.

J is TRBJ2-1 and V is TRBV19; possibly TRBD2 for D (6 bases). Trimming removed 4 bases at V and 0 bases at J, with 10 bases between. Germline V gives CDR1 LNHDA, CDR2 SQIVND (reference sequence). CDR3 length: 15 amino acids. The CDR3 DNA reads TGTGCCAGTAGTACTAGCGTTAACTCCTACAATGAGCAGTTCTTC. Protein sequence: CASSTSVNSYNEQFF.

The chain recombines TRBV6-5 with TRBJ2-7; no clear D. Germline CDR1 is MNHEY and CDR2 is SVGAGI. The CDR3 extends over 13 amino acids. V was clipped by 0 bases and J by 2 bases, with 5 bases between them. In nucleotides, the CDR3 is TGTGCCAGCAGTTACTCTGTAGCCTACGAGCAGTACTTC. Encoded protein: CASSYSVAYEQYF.

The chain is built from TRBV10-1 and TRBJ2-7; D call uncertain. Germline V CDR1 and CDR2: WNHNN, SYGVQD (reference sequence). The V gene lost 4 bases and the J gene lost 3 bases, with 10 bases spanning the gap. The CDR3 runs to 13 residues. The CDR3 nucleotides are TGCGCCAGCAGTGGAGGTACGGACTACGAGCAGTACTTC. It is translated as CASSGGTDYEQYF.

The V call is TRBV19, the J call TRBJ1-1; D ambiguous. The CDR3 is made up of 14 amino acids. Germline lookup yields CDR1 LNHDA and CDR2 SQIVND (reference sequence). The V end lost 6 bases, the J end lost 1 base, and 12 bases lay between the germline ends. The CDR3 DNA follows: TGTGCCAGTAGCCATCTGCGGGGGAACACTGAAGCTTTCTTT. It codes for CASSHLRGNTEAFF.

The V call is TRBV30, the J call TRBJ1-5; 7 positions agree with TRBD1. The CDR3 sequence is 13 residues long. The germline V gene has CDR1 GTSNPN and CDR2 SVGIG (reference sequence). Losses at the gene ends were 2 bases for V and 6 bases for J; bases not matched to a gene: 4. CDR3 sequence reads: CAWSLGGGQPQHF. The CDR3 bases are TGTGCCTGGAGTCTAGGGGGCGGTCAGCCCCAGCATTTT.